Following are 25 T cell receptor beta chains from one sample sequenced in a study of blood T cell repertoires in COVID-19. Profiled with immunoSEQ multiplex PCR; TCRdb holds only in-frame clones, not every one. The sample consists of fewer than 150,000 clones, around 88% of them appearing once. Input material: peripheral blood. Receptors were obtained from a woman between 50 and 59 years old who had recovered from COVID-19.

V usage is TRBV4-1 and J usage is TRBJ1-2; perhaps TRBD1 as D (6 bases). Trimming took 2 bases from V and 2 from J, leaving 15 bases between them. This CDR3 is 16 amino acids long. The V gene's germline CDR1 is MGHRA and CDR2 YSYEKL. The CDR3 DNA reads TGCGCCAGCAGCCAAACAGGGACCCACGCGAACTATGGCTACACCTTC. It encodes CASSQTGTHANYGYTF.

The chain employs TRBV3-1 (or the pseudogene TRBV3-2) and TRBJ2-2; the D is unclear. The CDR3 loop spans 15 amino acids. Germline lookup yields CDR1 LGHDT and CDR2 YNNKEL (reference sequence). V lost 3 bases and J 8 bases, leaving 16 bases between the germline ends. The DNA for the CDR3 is TGTGCCAGCAGCCAGGTGGCTGGCTCGTCGGGGGAGCTGTTTTTT. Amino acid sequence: CASSQVAGSSGELFF.

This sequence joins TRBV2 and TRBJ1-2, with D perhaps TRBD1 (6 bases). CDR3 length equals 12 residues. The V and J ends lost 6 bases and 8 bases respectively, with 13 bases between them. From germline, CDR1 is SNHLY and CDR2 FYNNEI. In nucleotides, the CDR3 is TGTGCCAGCAGGAATACAGGGAACGGCTACACCTTC. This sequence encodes CASRNTGNGYTF.

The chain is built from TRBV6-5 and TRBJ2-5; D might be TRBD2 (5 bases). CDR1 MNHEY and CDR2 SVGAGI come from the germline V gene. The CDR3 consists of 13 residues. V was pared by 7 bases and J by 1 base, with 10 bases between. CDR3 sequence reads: CASNPGGQETQYF. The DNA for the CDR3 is TGTGCCAGCAATCCAGGAGGCCAAGAGACCCAGTACTTC.

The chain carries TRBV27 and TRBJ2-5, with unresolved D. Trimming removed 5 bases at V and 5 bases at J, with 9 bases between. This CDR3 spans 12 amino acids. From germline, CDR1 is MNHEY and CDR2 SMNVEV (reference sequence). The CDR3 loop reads CASSALGETQYF. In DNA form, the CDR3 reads TGTGCCAGCAGTGCACTCGGGGAGACCCAGTACTTC.

The CDR3: CASSQVGSGGAHIQYF. As DNA, the CDR3 is TGCGCCAGCAGCCAAGTGGGCTCCGGGGGGGCCCACATTCAGTACTTC. The J gene is TRBJ2-4, the V gene TRBV4-1; TRBD2 matches at 8 bases. V was clipped by 1 base and J by 8 bases; unmatched bases: 10. The CDR3 consists of 16 residues. The germline CDR1 and CDR2 sequences are MGHRA and YSYEKL.

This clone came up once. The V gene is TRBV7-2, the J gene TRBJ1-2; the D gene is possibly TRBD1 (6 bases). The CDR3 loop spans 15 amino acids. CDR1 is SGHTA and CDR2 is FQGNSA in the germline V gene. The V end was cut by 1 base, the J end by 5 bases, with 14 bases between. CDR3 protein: CASSLDKGERYGYTF. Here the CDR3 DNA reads TGTGCCAGCAGCTTAGATAAGGGGGAAAGGTATGGCTACACCTTC.

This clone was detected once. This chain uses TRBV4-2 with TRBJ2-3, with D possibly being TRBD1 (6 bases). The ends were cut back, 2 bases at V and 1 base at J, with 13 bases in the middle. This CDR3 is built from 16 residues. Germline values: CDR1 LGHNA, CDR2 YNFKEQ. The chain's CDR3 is CASSQPPGVGTDTQYF. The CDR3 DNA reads TGTGCCAGCAGCCAACCGCCAGGGGTCGGCACAGATACGCAGTATTTT.

CDR3 sequence reads: CASSESMGANTEAFF. In DNA form, the CDR3 reads TGCGCCAGCAGTGAGTCCATGGGGGCTAACACTGAAGCTTTCTTT. This chain uses TRBV10-1 with TRBJ1-1, with TRBD1 as a possible D gene (6 bases). The CDR3 loop spans 15 amino acids. V lost 0 bases and J 2 bases, leaving 10 bases between the germline ends. Germline V gene sequence: CDR1 WNHNN, CDR2 SYGVQD (reference sequence).

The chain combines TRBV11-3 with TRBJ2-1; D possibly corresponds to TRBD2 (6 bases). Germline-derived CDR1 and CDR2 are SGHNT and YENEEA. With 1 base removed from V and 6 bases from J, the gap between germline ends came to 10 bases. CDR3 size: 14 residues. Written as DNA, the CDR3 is TGTGCCAGCAGCTTAGCCTGGAGGGCCAATGAGCAGTTCTTC. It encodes CASSLAWRANEQFF.

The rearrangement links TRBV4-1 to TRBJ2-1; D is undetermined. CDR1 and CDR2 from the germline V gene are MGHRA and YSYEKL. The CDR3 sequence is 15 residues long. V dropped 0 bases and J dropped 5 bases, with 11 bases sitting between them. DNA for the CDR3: TGCGCCAGCAGCCAAGAGGTGGGCAGAAACAATGAGCAGTTCTTC. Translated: CASSQEVGRNNEQFF.

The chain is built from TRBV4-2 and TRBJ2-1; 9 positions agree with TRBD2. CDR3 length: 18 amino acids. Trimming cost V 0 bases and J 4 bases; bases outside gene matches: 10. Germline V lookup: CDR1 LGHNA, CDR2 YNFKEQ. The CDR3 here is CASSQDLAGQSQYNEQFF. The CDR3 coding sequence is TGTGCCAGCAGCCAAGATCTAGCGGGGCAGTCCCAGTACAATGAGCAGTTCTTC.

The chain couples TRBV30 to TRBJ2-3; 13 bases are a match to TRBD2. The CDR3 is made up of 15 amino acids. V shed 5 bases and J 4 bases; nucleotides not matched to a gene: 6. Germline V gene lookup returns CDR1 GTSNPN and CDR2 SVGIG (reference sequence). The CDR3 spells CAWWTSGRGADTQYF. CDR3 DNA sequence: TGTGCCTGGTGGACTAGCGGGAGAGGGGCAGATACGCAGTATTTT.

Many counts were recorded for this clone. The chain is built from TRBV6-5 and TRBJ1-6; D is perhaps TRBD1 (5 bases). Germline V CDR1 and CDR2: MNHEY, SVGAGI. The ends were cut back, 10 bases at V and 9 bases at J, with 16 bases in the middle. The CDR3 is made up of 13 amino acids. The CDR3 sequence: CAIAGYEASPLHF. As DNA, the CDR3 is TGTGCCATCGCAGGGTACGAGGCTTCACCCCTCCACTTT.

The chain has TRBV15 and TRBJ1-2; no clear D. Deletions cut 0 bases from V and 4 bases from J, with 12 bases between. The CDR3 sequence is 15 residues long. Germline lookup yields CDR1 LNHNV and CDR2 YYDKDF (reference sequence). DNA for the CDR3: TGTGCCACCAGCAGAGAAACGGGAGGAACCTATGGCTACACCTTC. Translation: CATSRETGGTYGYTF.

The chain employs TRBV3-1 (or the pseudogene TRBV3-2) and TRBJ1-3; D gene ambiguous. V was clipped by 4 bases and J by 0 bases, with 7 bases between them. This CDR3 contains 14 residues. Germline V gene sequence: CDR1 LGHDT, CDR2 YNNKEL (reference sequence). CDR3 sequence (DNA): TGTGCCAGCAGCCGACTCAACTCTGGAAACACCATATATTTT. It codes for CASSRLNSGNTIYF.

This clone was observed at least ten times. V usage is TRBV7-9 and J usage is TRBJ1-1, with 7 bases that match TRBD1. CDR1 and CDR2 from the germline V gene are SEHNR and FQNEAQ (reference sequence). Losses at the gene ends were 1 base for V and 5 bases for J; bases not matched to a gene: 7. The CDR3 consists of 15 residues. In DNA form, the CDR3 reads TGTGCCAGCAGCTTAGGTCCCAGGGGGAGGACTGAAGCTTTCTTT. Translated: CASSLGPRGRTEAFF.

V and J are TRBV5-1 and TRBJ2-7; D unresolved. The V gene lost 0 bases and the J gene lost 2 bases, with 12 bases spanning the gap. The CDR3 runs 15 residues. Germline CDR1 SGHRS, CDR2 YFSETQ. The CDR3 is CASSLVFGSAYEQYF. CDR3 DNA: TGCGCCAGCAGCTTGGTCTTTGGCAGCGCCTACGAGCAGTACTTC.

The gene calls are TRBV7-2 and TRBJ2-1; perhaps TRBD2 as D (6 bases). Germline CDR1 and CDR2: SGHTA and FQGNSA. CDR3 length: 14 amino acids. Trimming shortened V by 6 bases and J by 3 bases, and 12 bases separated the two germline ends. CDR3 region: CASSRLSGYNEQFF. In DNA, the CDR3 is TGTGCCAGCAGTCGACTTAGCGGCTACAATGAGCAGTTCTTC.

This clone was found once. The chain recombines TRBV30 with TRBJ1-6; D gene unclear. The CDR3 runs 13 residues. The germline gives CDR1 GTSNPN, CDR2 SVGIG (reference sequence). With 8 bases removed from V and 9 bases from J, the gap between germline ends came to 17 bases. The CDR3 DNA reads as TGTGCCCGGAACGGCGGATTTCGTTCACCCCTCCACTTT. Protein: CARNGGFRSPLHF. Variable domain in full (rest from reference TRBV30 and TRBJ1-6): SQTIHQWPATLVQPVGSPLSLECTVEGTSNPNLYWYRQAAGRGLQLLFYSVGIGQISSEVPQNLSASRPQDRQFILSSKKLLLSDSGFYLCARNGGFRSPLHFGNGTRLTVT.

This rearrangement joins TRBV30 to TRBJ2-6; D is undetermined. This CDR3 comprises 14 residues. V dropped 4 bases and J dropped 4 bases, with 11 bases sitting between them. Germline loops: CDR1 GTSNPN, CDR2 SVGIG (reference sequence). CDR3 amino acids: CAWTFSPGANVLTF. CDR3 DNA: TGTGCCTGGACCTTCTCTCCCGGGGCCAACGTCCTGACTTTC.

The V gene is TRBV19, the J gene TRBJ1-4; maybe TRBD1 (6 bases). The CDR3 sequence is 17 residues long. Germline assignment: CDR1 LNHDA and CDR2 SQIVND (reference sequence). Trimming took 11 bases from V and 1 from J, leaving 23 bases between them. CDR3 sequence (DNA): TGTGCCCGGCGACGGGTGGGGGGGGCGGGAACTAATGAAAAACTGTTTTTT. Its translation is CARRRVGGAGTNEKLFF.

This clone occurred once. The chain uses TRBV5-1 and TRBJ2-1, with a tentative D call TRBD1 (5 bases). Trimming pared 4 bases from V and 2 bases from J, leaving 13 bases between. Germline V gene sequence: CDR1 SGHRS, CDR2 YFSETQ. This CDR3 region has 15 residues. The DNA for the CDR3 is TGCGCCAGCAGCCCCCTAGGGGTAACCTACAATGAGCAGTTCTTC. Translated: CASSPLGVTYNEQFF.

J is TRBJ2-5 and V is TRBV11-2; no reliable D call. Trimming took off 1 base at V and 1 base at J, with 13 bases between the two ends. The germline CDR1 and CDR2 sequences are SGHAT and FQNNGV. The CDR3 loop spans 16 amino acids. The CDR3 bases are TGTGCCAGCAGCTTAGGTTTCCCGAGTCTCCAAGAGACCCAGTACTTC. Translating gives CASSLGFPSLQETQYF.

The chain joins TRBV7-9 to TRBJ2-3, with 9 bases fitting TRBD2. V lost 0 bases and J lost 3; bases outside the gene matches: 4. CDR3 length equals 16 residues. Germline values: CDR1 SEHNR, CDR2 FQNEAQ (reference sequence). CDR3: CASSLARAGGTDTQYF. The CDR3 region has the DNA TGTGCCAGCAGCTTAGCGAGGGCGGGGGGGACAGATACGCAGTATTTT.